This T cell receptor (beta chain) stems from a study of hypomethylating agent response in myelodysplastic syndrome. Background on the study: Most often mutated was TET2, found in about 45% of the 11 patients. Four or five patients were non-responders, while about six showed complete response or hematologic improvement. Non-responders met neither complete response nor hematologic improvement criteria, which defined response.

TCRdb's copy holds only in-frame clones and misses some; the assay was immunoSEQ multiplex PCR. The sample lists some 9,600 clones, approximately 86% occurring once. The CDR3 spans 15 residues. The germline V gene encodes CDR1 MGHRA and CDR2 YSYEKL. Trimming took 4 bases from V and 7 from J; bases not matched to a gene: 4. Material: bone marrow, obtained before or after starting hypomethylating agent treatment for myelodysplastic syndrome (not recorded which). The gene calls are TRBV4-1 and TRBJ2-2; 12 positions agree with TRBD2. The TCR was taken from a human donor with myelodysplastic syndrome. The CDR3 nucleotides read TGCGCCAGCAGCCTTCCGACTAGCGGGGGCGGGGAGCTGTTTTTT. It yields the protein CASSLPTSGGGELFF.